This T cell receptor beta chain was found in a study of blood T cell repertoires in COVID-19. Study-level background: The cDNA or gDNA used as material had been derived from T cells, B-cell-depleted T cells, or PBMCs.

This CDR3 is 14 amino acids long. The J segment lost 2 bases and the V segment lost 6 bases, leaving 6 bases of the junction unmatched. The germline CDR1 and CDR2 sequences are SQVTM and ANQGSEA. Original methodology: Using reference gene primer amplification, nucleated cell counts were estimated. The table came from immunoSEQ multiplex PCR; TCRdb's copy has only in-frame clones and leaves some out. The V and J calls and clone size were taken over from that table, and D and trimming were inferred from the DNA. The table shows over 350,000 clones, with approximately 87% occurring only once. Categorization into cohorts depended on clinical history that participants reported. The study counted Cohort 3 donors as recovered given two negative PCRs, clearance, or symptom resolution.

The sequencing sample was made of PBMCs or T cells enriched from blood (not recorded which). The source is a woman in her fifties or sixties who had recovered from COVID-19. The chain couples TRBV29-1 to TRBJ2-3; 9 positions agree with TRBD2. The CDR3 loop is CSVAGGLYTDTQYF. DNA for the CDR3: TGCAGCGTCGCGGGGGGGCTTTACACAGATACGCAGTATTTT.